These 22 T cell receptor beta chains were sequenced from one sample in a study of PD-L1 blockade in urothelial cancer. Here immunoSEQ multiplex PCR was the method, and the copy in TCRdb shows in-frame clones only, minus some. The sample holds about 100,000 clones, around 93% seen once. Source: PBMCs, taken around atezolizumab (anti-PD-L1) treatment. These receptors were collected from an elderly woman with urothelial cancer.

The chain's CDR3 is CSLRGGNGYTF. In nucleotides, the CDR3 is TGCAGCCTCCGAGGGGGAAATGGCTACACCTTC. V usage is TRBV29-1 and J usage is TRBJ1-2, with D perhaps matching TRBD1 (6 bases). From germline, CDR1 is SQVTM and CDR2 ANQGSEA. The germline V and J ends were trimmed by 8 bases and 6 bases, with 13 bases remaining between them. This CDR3 contains 11 residues.

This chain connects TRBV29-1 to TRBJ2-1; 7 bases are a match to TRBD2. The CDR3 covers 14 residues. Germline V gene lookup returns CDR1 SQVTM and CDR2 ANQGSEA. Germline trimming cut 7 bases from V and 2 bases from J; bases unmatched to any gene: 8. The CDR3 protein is CSAVLAETYNEQFF. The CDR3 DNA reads TGCAGCGCTGTGCTAGCGGAAACCTACAATGAGCAGTTCTTC.

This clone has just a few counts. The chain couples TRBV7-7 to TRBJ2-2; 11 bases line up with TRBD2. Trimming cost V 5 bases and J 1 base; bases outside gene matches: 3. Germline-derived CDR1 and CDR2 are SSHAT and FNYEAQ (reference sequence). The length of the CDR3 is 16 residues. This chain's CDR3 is CASSLGTSGNTGELFF. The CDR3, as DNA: TGTGCCAGCAGCCTGGGGACTAGCGGGAACACCGGGGAGCTGTTTTTT. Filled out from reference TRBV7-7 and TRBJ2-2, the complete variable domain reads GAGVSQSPRYKVTKRGQDVTLRCDPISSHATLYWYQQALGQGPEFLTYFNYEAQPDKSGLPSDRFSAERPEGSISTLTIQRTEQRDSAMYRCASSLGTSGNTGELFFGEGSRLTVL.

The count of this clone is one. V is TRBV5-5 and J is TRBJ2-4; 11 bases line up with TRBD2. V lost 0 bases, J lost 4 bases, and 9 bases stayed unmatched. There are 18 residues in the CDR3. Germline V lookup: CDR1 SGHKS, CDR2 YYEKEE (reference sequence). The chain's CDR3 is CASSLEGTSGGTKNIQYF. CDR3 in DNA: TGTGCCAGCAGCTTGGAAGGGACTAGCGGAGGGACAAAAAACATTCAGTACTTC.

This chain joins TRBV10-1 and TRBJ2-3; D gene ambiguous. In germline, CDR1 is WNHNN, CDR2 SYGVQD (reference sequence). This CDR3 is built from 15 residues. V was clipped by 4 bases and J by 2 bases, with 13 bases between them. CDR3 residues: CASSVGSAPTDTQYF. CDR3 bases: TGCGCCAGCAGTGTTGGTAGTGCTCCCACAGATACGCAGTATTTT.

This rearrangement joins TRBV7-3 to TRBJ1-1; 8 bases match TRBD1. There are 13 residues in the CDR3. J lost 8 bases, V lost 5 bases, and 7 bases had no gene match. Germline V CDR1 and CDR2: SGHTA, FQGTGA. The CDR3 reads CASSTHNRGEAFF. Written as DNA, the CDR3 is TGTGCCAGCAGCACTCATAACAGGGGGGAAGCTTTCTTT.

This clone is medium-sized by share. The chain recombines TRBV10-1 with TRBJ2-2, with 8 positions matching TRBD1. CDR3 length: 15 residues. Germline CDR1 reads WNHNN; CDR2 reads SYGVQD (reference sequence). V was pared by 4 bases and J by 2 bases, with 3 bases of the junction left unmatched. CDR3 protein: CASSVGQGNTGELFF. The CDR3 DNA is TGCGCCAGCAGTGTTGGACAGGGTAACACCGGGGAGCTGTTTTTT.

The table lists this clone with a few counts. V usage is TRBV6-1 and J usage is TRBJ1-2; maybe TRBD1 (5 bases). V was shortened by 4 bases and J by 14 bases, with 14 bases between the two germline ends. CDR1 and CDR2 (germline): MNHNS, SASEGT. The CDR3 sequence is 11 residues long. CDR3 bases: TGTGCCAGCAGTGCAGGGAAGGGGATTACCTTC. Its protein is CASSAGKGITF.

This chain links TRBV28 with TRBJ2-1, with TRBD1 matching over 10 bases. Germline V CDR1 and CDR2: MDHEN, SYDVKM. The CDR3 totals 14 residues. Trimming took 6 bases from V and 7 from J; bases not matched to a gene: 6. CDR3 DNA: TGTGCCAGCAGGAGACAGGGGGCTGTGAATGAGCAGTTCTTC. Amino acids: CASRRQGAVNEQFF.

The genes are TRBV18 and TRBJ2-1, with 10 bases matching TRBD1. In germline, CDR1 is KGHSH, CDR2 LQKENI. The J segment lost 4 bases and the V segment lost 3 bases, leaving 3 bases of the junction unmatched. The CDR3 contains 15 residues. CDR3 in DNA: TGTGCCAGCTCACCCGGGACAGGGGAATACAATGAGCAGTTCTTC. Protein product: CASSPGTGEYNEQFF.

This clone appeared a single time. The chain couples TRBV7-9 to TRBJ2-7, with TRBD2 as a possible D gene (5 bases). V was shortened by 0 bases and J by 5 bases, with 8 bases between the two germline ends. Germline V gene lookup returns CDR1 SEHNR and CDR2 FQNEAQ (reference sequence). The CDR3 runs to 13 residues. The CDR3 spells CASSLAEVNEQYF. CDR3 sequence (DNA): TGTGCCAGCAGCTTAGCGGAGGTAAACGAGCAGTACTTC.

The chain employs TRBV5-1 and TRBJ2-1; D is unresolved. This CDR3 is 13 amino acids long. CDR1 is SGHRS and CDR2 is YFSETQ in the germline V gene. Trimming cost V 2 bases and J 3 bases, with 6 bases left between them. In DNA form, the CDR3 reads TGCGCCAGCAGCTTTATAGACTACAATGAGCAGTTCTTC. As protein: CASSFIDYNEQFF. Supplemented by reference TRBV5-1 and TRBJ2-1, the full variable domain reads KAGVTQTPRYLIKTRGQQVTLSCSPISGHRSVSWYQQTPGQGLQFLFEYFSETQRNKGNFPGRFSGRQFSNSRSEMNVSTLELGDSALYLCASSFIDYNEQFFGPGTRLTVL.

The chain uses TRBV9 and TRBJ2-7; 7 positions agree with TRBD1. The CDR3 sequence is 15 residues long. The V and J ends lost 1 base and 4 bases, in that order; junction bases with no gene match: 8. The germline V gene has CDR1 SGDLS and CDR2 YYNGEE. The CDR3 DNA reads TGTGCCAGCAGCGTAAGCCCCGGGACAGAATACGAGCAGTACTTC. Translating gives CASSVSPGTEYEQYF. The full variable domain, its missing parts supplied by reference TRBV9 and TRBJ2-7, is DSGVTQTPKHLITATGQRVTLRCSPRSGDLSVYWYQQSLDQGLQFLIQYYNGEERAKGNILERFSAQQFPDLHSELNLSSLELGDSALYFCASSVSPGTEYEQYFGPGTRLTVT.

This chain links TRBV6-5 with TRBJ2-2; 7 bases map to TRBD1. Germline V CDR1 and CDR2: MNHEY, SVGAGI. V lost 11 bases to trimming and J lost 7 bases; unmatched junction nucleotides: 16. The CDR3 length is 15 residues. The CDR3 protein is CAGSDRLPSGGELFF. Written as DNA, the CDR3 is TGTGCCGGTTCGGACAGGCTCCCTTCCGGCGGGGAGCTGTTTTTT.

The CDR3 nucleotides read TGTGCCAGCAGTTTAATCCCGACCGACAGGGTTAATGGCTACACCTTC. This sequence encodes CASSLIPTDRVNGYTF. The V and J genes are TRBV27 and TRBJ1-2; 7 bases fit TRBD1. CDR1 is MNHEY and CDR2 is SMNVEV in the germline V gene (reference sequence). Germline trimming cut 2 bases from V and 6 bases from J; bases unmatched to any gene: 12. There are 16 residues in the CDR3.

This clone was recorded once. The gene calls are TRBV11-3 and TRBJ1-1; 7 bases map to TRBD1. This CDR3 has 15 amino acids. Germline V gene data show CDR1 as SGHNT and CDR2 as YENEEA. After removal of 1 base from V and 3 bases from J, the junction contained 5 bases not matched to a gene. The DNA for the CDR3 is TGTGCCAGCAGCTTAGGGGGACAGCAACACACTGAAGCTTTCTTT. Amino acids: CASSLGGQQHTEAFF.

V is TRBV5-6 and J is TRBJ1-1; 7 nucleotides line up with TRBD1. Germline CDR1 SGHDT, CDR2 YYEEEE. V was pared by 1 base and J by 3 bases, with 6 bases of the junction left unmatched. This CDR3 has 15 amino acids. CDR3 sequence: CASSLPGTDYTEAFF. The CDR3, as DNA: TGTGCCAGCAGCTTGCCCGGGACAGACTACACTGAAGCTTTCTTT.

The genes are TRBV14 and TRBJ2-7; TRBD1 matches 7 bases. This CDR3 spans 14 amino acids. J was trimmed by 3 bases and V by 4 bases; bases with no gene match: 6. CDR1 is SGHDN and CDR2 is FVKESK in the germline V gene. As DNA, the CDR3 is TGTGCCAGCAGCCTATACAGGGACAGCTACGAGCAGTACTTC. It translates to CASSLYRDSYEQYF.

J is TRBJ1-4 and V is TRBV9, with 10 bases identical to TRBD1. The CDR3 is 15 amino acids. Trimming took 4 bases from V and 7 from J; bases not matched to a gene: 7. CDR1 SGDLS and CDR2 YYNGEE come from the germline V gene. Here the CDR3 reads CASSLTGQGIEKLFF. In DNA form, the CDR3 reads TGTGCCAGCAGCCTCACGGGACAGGGGATTGAAAAACTGTTTTTT.

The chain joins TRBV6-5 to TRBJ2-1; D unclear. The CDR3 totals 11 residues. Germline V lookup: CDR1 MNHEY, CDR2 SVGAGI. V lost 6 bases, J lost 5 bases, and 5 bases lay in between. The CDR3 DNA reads TGTGCCAGCAGCCAGGACAATGAGCAGTTCTTC. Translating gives CASSQDNEQFF.

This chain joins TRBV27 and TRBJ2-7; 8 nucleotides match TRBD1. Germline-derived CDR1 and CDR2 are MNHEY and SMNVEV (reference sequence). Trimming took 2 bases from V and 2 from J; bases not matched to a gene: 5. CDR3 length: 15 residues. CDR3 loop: CASSLDRDRTYEQYF. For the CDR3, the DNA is TGTGCCAGCAGTTTAGACCGGGACAGGACCTACGAGCAGTACTTC.

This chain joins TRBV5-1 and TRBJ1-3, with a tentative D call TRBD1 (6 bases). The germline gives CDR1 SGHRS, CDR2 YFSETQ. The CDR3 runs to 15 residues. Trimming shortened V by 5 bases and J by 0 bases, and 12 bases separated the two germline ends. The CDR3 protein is CASSLQGSSGNTIYF. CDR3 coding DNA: TGCGCCAGCAGTTTACAGGGATCCTCTGGAAACACCATATATTTT.